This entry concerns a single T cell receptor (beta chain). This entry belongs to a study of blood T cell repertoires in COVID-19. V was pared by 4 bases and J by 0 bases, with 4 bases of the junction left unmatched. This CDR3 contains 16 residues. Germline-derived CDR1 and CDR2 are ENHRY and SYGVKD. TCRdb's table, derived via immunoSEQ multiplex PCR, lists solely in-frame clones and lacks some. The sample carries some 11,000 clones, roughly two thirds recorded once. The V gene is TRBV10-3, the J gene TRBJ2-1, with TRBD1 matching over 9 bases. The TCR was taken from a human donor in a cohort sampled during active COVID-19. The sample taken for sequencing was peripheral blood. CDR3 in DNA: TGTGCCATCAGTGGCCGGGACAGGGCCTCCTACAATGAGCAGTTCTTC. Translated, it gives CAISGRDRASYNEQFF.